The entry that follows covers one T cell receptor (beta chain) sequence. The sample belongs to a study of control samples from healthy donors and cancer patients. Assay: immunoSEQ multiplex PCR; the TCRdb copy retains only in-frame clones and omits some. Of 90,000 to 100,000 clones listed, around three quarters are singletons. CDR3 size: 15 residues. V shed 5 bases and J shed 6 bases, with 16 bases lying between them. Germline V gene lookup returns CDR1 SEHNR and CDR2 FQNEAQ (reference sequence). The chain has TRBV7-9 and TRBJ2-2, with unresolved D. The sample consisted of blood. The receptor was isolated from a woman in her 30s in good health. CDR3 nucleotides: TGTGCCAGCAGCCGATATTTAACCGACGCCGGGGAGCTGTTTTTT. It encodes CASSRYLTDAGELFF.